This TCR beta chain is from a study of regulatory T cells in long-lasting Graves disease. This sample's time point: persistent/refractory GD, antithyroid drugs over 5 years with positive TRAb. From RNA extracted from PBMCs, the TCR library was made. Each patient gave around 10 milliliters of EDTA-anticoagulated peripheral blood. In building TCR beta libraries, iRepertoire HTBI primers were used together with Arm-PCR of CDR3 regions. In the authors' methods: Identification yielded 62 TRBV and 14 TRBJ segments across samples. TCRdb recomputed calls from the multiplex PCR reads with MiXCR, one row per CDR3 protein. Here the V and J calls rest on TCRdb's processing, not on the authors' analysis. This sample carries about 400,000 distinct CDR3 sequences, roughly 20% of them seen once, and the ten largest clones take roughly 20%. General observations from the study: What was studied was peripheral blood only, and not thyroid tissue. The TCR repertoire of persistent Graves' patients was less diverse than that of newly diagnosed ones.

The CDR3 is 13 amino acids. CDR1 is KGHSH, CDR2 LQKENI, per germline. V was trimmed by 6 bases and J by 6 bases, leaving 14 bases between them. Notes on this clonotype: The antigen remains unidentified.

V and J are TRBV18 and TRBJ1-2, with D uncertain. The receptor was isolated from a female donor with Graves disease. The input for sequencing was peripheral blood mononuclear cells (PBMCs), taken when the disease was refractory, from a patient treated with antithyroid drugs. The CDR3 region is CASSRAPTDGYTF. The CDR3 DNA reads TGTGCCAGCTCCCGGGCCCCTACAGATGGCTACACCTTC.